Each of the 20 T cell receptor beta chains below was sequenced from the same sample in a study of blood T cell repertoires in COVID-19. TCRdb's table, derived via immunoSEQ multiplex PCR, lists solely in-frame clones and lacks some. The data contain under 250,000 clones, more than 65% of them singletons. Sample: peripheral blood. The receptors derive from a man between 45 and 60 years old with active or convalescent COVID-19.

The rearrangement uses TRBV5-1 and TRBJ2-2, with D hard to call. CDR3 length: 14 amino acids. From germline, CDR1 is SGHRS and CDR2 YFSETQ. Trimming removed 4 bases from V and 4 bases from J, with 11 bases in between. This CDR3 reads CASSSVKATGELFF. CDR3 coding DNA: TGCGCCAGCAGCAGCGTGAAGGCCACCGGGGAGCTGTTTTTT.

The rearrangement uses TRBV3-1 (or the pseudogene TRBV3-2) and TRBJ2-5, with a tentative D call TRBD2 (5 bases). Germline values: CDR1 LGHDT, CDR2 YNNKEL (reference sequence). This CDR3 is built from 15 residues. V shed 6 bases and J shed 4 bases, with 18 bases lying between them. The CDR3 reads CASRPEKGGRETQYF. The CDR3 region has the DNA TGTGCCAGCAGACCCGAGAAAGGAGGTCGAGAGACCCAGTACTTC.

This chain links TRBV5-1 with TRBJ2-3, with D possibly TRBD2 on 6 matching bases. The CDR3 runs 15 residues. V was clipped by 4 bases and J by 2 bases, with 14 bases between them. Germline CDR1 SGHRS, CDR2 YFSETQ. The CDR3: CASSPGTSDTDTQYF. The CDR3 DNA follows: TGCGCCAGCAGCCCCGGGACTTCCGACACAGATACGCAGTATTTT.

This clone was detected only once. CDR3 residues: CASSQSGGNNSPLHF. The CDR3 region has the DNA TGTGCCAGCAGCCAATCCGGCGGCAATAATTCACCCCTCCACTTT. V gene TRBV14 combines with J gene TRBJ1-6; D not certain. The V end was cut by 2 bases, the J end by 5 bases, with 10 bases between. The CDR3 loop spans 15 amino acids. Germline CDR1 is SGHDN and CDR2 is FVKESK.

This chain joins TRBV30 and TRBJ1-5; maybe TRBD1 (6 bases). The ends were cut back, 3 bases at V and 2 bases at J, with 11 bases in the middle. CDR1 is GTSNPN and CDR2 is SVGIG in the germline V gene (reference sequence). The CDR3 extends over 14 amino acids. The DNA for the CDR3 is TGTGCCTGGAGGACCAAGGGGGGCAATCAGCCCCAGCATTTT. Protein: CAWRTKGGNQPQHF.

The chain has TRBV27 and TRBJ1-1; TRBD1 matches 7 bases. The CDR3 spans 17 residues. Germline V gene data show CDR1 as MNHEY and CDR2 as SMNVEV (reference sequence). V shed 2 bases, J shed 10 bases, and the junction held 19 bases outside the gene matches. The CDR3 DNA follows: TGTGCCAGCAGTTTAACCCCCTCGGACAGGCACGCCCAGAGAGCTTTCTTT. This gives the protein CASSLTPSDRHAQRAFF.

The chain couples TRBV28 to TRBJ1-2; D remains ambiguous. Per the germline V gene, CDR1 is MDHEN and CDR2 is SYDVKM. The V end was cut by 3 bases, the J end by 4 bases, with 21 bases between. There are 17 residues in the CDR3. CDR3 region: CASSFQSMSLSRYGYTF. DNA of the CDR3: TGTGCCAGCAGTTTTCAGTCCATGTCCCTTAGCCGCTATGGCTACACCTTC.

The chain is built from TRBV4-2 and TRBJ2-1, with D perhaps TRBD2 (6 bases). Trimming shortened V by 1 base and J by 6 bases, and 16 bases separated the two germline ends. The V gene's germline CDR1 is LGHNA and CDR2 YNFKEQ. This CDR3 comprises 16 residues. In nucleotides, the CDR3 is TGTGCCAGCAGCCAAGGGGACTCCAGACCAGGCAATGAGCAGTTCTTC. The encoded protein is CASSQGDSRPGNEQFF.

This chain links TRBV2 with TRBJ2-2; the D is unclear. The V end was cut by 3 bases, the J end by 5 bases, with 7 bases between. The CDR3 contains 13 residues. Germline V gene data show CDR1 as SNHLY and CDR2 as FYNNEI. The CDR3 sequence is CASSDRQTGELFF. The CDR3 bases are TGTGCCAGCAGTGACCGCCAGACCGGGGAGCTGTTTTTT.

The chain uses TRBV11-3 and TRBJ2-4; TRBD2 is a possible D gene (5 bases). Germline values: CDR1 SGHNT, CDR2 YENEEA. Trimming cost V 3 bases and J 3 bases, with 18 bases left between them. CDR3 length: 17 amino acids. The CDR3 DNA reads TGTGCCAGCAGCTTCGGTCTAGCTCTACGTGGCAAAAACATTCAGTACTTC. Translated, it gives CASSFGLALRGKNIQYF.

The genes are TRBV3-1 (or the pseudogene TRBV3-2) and TRBJ1-6; TRBD1 agrees at 7 bases. V lost 6 bases and J lost 5; bases outside the gene matches: 1. There are 13 residues in the CDR3. Germline V gives CDR1 LGHDT, CDR2 YNNKEL (reference sequence). The CDR3 loop is CASSDRDNSPLHF. In DNA, the CDR3 is TGTGCCAGCAGTGACAGGGATAATTCACCCCTCCACTTT.

The J gene is TRBJ1-2, the V gene TRBV19; no reliable D call. Germline V CDR1 and CDR2: LNHDA, SQIVND (reference sequence). This CDR3 has 14 amino acids. The ends were cut back, 5 bases at V and 0 bases at J, with 10 bases in the middle. DNA for the CDR3: TGTGCCAGTAGTCCTTCACATACTAACTATGGCTACACCTTC. Translating gives CASSPSHTNYGYTF.

The CDR3 protein is CASKYGGAEGYTF. The CDR3 nucleotides read TGTGCCAGCAAGTATGGGGGGGCTGAAGGCTACACCTTC. The rearrangement joins TRBV6-5 to TRBJ1-2; tentatively, D is TRBD1 (6 bases). Trimming stripped 7 bases from V and 8 bases from J, with 17 bases between. In germline, CDR1 is MNHEY, CDR2 SVGAGI. The CDR3 runs to 13 residues.

There are a few counts of this clone. This chain links TRBV6-6 with TRBJ2-6, with 9 positions matching TRBD1. The CDR3 covers 17 residues. V lost 5 bases to trimming and J lost 3 bases; unmatched junction nucleotides: 8. Per germline, CDR1 MNHNY and CDR2 SVGAGI (reference sequence). The CDR3 sequence is CASSPRQGVGGANVLTF. In DNA form, the CDR3 reads TGTGCCAGCAGTCCCCGACAGGGGGTAGGTGGGGCCAACGTCCTGACTTTC.

This chain uses TRBV11-1 with TRBJ1-2; TRBD1 matches at 8 bases. The CDR3 consists of 13 residues. V dropped 4 bases and J dropped 8; count of bases not matched to a gene: 6. CDR1 SGHAT and CDR2 FQDESV come from the germline V gene (reference sequence). CDR3 sequence (DNA): TGTGCCAGCAGCTCGCGGACAGGGAAAGGCTACACCTTC. Residues: CASSSRTGKGYTF.

The chain uses TRBV5-1 and TRBJ2-7; 9 bases align to TRBD2. Germline V lookup: CDR1 SGHRS, CDR2 YFSETQ. The CDR3 has 15 amino acids. J lost 7 bases, V lost 3 bases, and 11 bases had no gene match. The CDR3 loop reads CASSSGTSAGGEQYF. The CDR3 DNA reads TGCGCCAGCAGCTCCGGGACTTCGGCGGGGGGGGAGCAGTACTTC.

The rearrangement uses TRBV6-5 and TRBJ1-4; TRBD1 aligns across 7 bases. This CDR3 spans 14 amino acids. Germline V lookup: CDR1 MNHEY, CDR2 SVGAGI. J was trimmed by 8 bases and V by 7 bases; bases with no gene match: 10. The CDR3 is CASISWAGGEKLFF. Here the CDR3 DNA reads TGTGCCAGCATCTCATGGGCAGGGGGAGAAAAACTGTTTTTT.

The chain links TRBV30 to TRBJ2-1, with a tentative D call TRBD2 (6 bases). This CDR3 is 13 amino acids long. V gave up 7 bases and J gave up 8 bases, with 18 bases separating them. CDR1 and CDR2 from the germline V gene are GTSNPN and SVGIG (reference sequence). CDR3 DNA sequence: TGTGCCTTCGGAGGGAACCTTAACGATGAGCAGTTCTTC. Its translation is CAFGGNLNDEQFF. Full variable domain (rest looked up from reference TRBV30 and TRBJ2-1): SQTIHQWPATLVQPVGSPLSLECTVEGTSNPNLYWYRQAAGRGLQLLFYSVGIGQISSEVPQNLSASRPQDRQFILSSKKLLLSDSGFYLCAFGGNLNDEQFFGPGTRLTVL.

The CDR3 sequence: CASSPRDRGFSGYTF. The CDR3 nucleotides read TGCGCCAGCAGCCCCCGGGACAGGGGTTTTAGTGGCTACACCTTC. The V call is TRBV4-1, the J call TRBJ1-2, with 10 positions matching TRBD1. Germline V gene lookup returns CDR1 MGHRA and CDR2 YSYEKL. The CDR3 consists of 15 residues. The ends lost 4 bases at V and 7 bases at J; junction bases unmatched: 9.

This sequence joins TRBV2 and TRBJ1-2; no firm D call. V lost 6 bases, J lost 4 bases, and 12 bases lay in between. The CDR3 covers 13 residues. CDR1 is SNHLY and CDR2 is FYNNEI in the germline V gene. The CDR3 DNA is TGTGCCAGCAGCCCGGTCGATGGCTATGGCTACACCTTC. Translation: CASSPVDGYGYTF.